A single sample gave rise to the 21 T cell receptor beta chains below, sequenced in a study of cytomegalovirus exposure and HLA in healthy donors. Only in-frame clones appear in the TCRdb table, and some are missing; sequencing was by immunoSEQ multiplex PCR. In the table there are about 130,000 clones, 75% to 90% of which are singletons. Sequenced sample: PBMCs. These receptors were taken from a woman aged 18-29 years in good health and CMV-seronegative.

The chain combines TRBV5-4 with TRBJ1-4, with TRBD1 matching over 9 bases. The CDR3 is 14 residues long. V trimming: 4 bases; J trimming: 8 bases; junction bases outside the gene matches: 6. Per germline, CDR1 SGHNT and CDR2 YYREEE (reference sequence). This chain's CDR3 is CASSDRGEEEKLFF. Written as DNA, the CDR3 is TGTGCCAGCAGCGACAGGGGGGAGGAGGAAAAACTGTTTTTT.

V is TRBV30 and J is TRBJ1-3; 7 nucleotides line up with TRBD1. The germline CDR1 and CDR2 sequences are GTSNPN and SVGIG (reference sequence). The CDR3 runs to 16 residues. Trimming cost V 2 bases and J 5 bases; bases outside gene matches: 12. This chain's CDR3 is CAWSTQGRIRRNTIYF. The DNA for the CDR3 is TGTGCCTGGAGTACACAGGGGAGGATCAGGAGAAACACCATATATTTT.

V usage is TRBV6-5 and J usage is TRBJ1-1; weak D call: TRBD1 (6 bases). The germline gives CDR1 MNHEY, CDR2 SVGAGI. Trimming left V 4 bases short and J 5 bases short, with 11 bases between. The CDR3 is 13 amino acids. This CDR3 reads CASSSTQGTEAFF. CDR3 DNA: TGTGCCAGCAGTTCCACCCAGGGGACTGAAGCTTTCTTT.

The V gene is TRBV10-3, the J gene TRBJ1-1; 7 nucleotides align to TRBD1. The CDR3 is 14 amino acids. Trimming at V came to 8 bases and at J to 7 bases, leaving 13 bases not matched to a gene. Germline V CDR1 and CDR2: ENHRY, SYGVKD. CDR3: CAIRGGTGAGEAFF. The CDR3 region has the DNA TGTGCCATCCGTGGAGGTACAGGGGCAGGTGAAGCTTTCTTT.

The V and J genes are TRBV11-2 and TRBJ2-2; the D gene is possibly TRBD1 (5 bases). The CDR3 runs to 17 residues. The germline V and J ends were trimmed by 5 bases and 1 base, with 17 bases remaining between them. Looked up from germline, CDR1 is SGHAT and CDR2 is FQNNGV. The CDR3 sequence: CASSPGYLHENTGELFF. In DNA, the CDR3 is TGTGCCAGCAGCCCAGGGTACTTACACGAGAACACCGGGGAGCTGTTTTTT. Combining the CDR3 with reference TRBV11-2 and TRBJ2-2 gives the whole variable domain EAGVAQSPRYKIIEKRQSVAFWCNPISGHATLYWYQQILGQGPKLLIQFQNNGVVDDSQLPKDRFSAERLKGVDSTLKIQPAKLEDSAVYLCASSPGYLHENTGELFFGEGSRLTVL.

The chain uses TRBV15 and TRBJ2-3, with D maybe TRBD1 (6 bases). The CDR3 has 17 residues. Germline loops: CDR1 LNHNV, CDR2 YYDKDF (reference sequence). The V end was cut by 1 base, the J end by 2 bases, with 16 bases between. CDR3 residues: CATSRGGKDRFTDTQYF. CDR3 coding DNA: TGTGCCACCAGCAGAGGGGGAAAAGACAGGTTCACAGATACGCAGTATTTT.

The gene calls are TRBV27 and TRBJ2-3, with TRBD2 identical over 9 bases. CDR1 and CDR2 from the germline V gene are MNHEY and SMNVEV (reference sequence). With V trimmed by 4 bases and J by 1 base, 6 bases remained unmatched. This CDR3 has 16 residues. The CDR3 DNA reads as TGTGCCAGCAGTTCTATAAGGACTAGCGGCACAGATACGCAGTATTTT. Translation gives CASSSIRTSGTDTQYF.

The chain carries TRBV5-5 and TRBJ2-5, with 7 bases that match TRBD2. Unmatched junction bases numbered 7, after V lost 0 bases and J lost 5 bases. This CDR3 region has 15 residues. Per germline, CDR1 SGHKS and CDR2 YYEKEE (reference sequence). The CDR3 sequence is CASSLEGLQPETQYF. CDR3 sequence (DNA): TGTGCCAGCAGCTTGGAGGGACTACAACCGGAGACCCAGTACTTC.

The rearrangement uses TRBV6-1 and TRBJ2-5; D ambiguous. V lost 9 bases to trimming and J lost 4 bases, with 6 bases between them. This CDR3 has 10 residues. Germline V gene data show CDR1 as MNHNS and CDR2 as SASEGT. CDR3 protein: CASHGETQYF. Written as DNA, the CDR3 is TGTGCCAGTCACGGAGAGACCCAGTACTTC.

This sequence joins TRBV30 and TRBJ2-1, with 7 bases fitting TRBD2. The CDR3 covers 15 residues. Unmatched junction bases numbered 9, after V lost 3 bases and J lost 4 bases. CDR1 is GTSNPN and CDR2 is SVGIG in the germline V gene (reference sequence). The chain's CDR3 is CAWSPGASGYNEQFF. DNA for the CDR3: TGTGCCTGGAGCCCCGGGGCTAGCGGATACAATGAGCAGTTCTTC.

This rearrangement joins TRBV27 to TRBJ2-5; TRBD2 matches at 15 bases. V shed 6 bases and J 5 bases; nucleotides not matched to a gene: 7. Germline lookup yields CDR1 MNHEY and CDR2 SMNVEV (reference sequence). This CDR3 contains 16 residues. The CDR3 DNA reads TGTGCCAGCAGCCCTTTGGGACTAGCGGGAGGTGAGACCCAGTACTTC. It yields the protein CASSPLGLAGGETQYF.

V is TRBV11-2 and J is TRBJ2-1, with 7 nucleotides matching TRBD1. Germline loops: CDR1 SGHAT, CDR2 FQNNGV. With V trimmed by 2 bases and J by 13 bases, 5 bases remained unmatched. The CDR3 runs 12 residues. The CDR3 region is CASSLQGDGQFF. The CDR3 region has the DNA TGTGCCAGCAGCTTACAGGGGGACGGACAGTTCTTC.

The V gene is TRBV9, the J gene TRBJ1-2; no firm D call. The CDR3 is 13 amino acids. Germline CDR1 and CDR2: SGDLS and YYNGEE. V lost 6 bases, J lost 9 bases, and 18 bases lay in between. As DNA, the CDR3 is TGTGCCAGCACCACGGAAATCCCGGGGAGCTACACCTTC. This sequence encodes CASTTEIPGSYTF.

The chain joins TRBV12-5 to TRBJ2-1; the match to TRBD2 covers 11 bases. CDR3 length: 15 residues. CDR1 is LGHNT, CDR2 FRNRAP, per germline. V was clipped by 5 bases and J by 4 bases; unmatched bases: 4. The CDR3 here is CASGPGTSGYNEQFF. The CDR3 nucleotides read TGTGCTAGTGGTCCCGGGACTAGCGGATACAATGAGCAGTTCTTC.

This chain links TRBV6-1 with TRBJ2-7; TRBD1 agrees at 10 bases. Germline V gives CDR1 MNHNS, CDR2 SASEGT. This CDR3 contains 14 residues. The V and J ends lost 2 bases and 12 bases, in that order; junction bases with no gene match: 10. In nucleotides, the CDR3 is TGTGCCAGCAGTGAACACCCGACAGGGGGCGATCTGTACTTC. It translates to CASSEHPTGGDLYF.

The sample holds a few counts of this clone. The chain carries TRBV19 and TRBJ2-3, with 8 nucleotides matching TRBD2. V gave up 7 bases and J gave up 2 bases; unmatched junction bases: 5. Germline V gives CDR1 LNHDA, CDR2 SQIVND (reference sequence). CDR3 length: 14 amino acids. CDR3 in amino acids: CASTGGGHTDTQYF. For the CDR3, the DNA is TGTGCCAGTACGGGCGGGGGGCACACAGATACGCAGTATTTT. Combining the CDR3 with reference TRBV19 and TRBJ2-3 gives the whole variable domain DGGITQSPKYLFRKEGQNVTLSCEQNLNHDAMYWYRQDPGQGLRLIYYSQIVNDFQKGDIAEGYSVSREKKESFPLTVTSAQKNPTAFYLCASTGGGHTDTQYFGPGTRLTVL.

The rearrangement links TRBV28 to TRBJ1-5; TRBD1 agrees at 8 bases. V lost 5 bases and J lost 4; bases outside the gene matches: 7. From germline, CDR1 is MDHEN and CDR2 SYDVKM. The CDR3 totals 15 residues. DNA of the CDR3: TGTGCCAGCAGTAGACCGCAGGGGGCAAATCAGCCCCAGCATTTT. Amino acid sequence: CASSRPQGANQPQHF.

The genes are TRBV19 and TRBJ2-5; 11 positions match TRBD2. The V segment lost 3 bases and the J segment 4 bases; nucleotides outside the gene matches: 13. The CDR3 sequence is 18 residues long. CDR1 and CDR2 (germline): LNHDA, SQIVND (reference sequence). The CDR3 protein is CASSIPTTSGGPGETQYF. In nucleotides, the CDR3 is TGTGCCAGTAGTATCCCCACCACTAGCGGGGGCCCAGGAGAGACCCAGTACTTC. Filled out from reference TRBV19 and TRBJ2-5, the complete variable domain reads DGGITQSPKYLFRKEGQNVTLSCEQNLNHDAMYWYRQDPGQGLRLIYYSQIVNDFQKGDIAEGYSVSREKKESFPLTVTSAQKNPTAFYLCASSIPTTSGGPGETQYFGPGTRLLVL.

The chain couples TRBV2 to TRBJ2-5; 8 bases agree with TRBD2. CDR3 length: 11 amino acids. The trim removed 7 bases at V and 9 bases at J, leaving 4 bases unmatched. CDR1 and CDR2 from the germline V gene are SNHLY and FYNNEI. The CDR3 DNA is TGTGCCAGCACCGGGGGGGGTGCCCAGTACTTC. It codes for CASTGGGAQYF.

The CDR3 DNA reads TGTGCCAGCAGCTACGGGGTAGGGACTGAAGCTTTCTTT. Protein product: CASSYGVGTEAFF. The V call is TRBV5-6, the J call TRBJ1-1; no definite D call. V was cut by 3 bases and J by 5 bases, with 11 bases left in between. Germline V CDR1 and CDR2: SGHDT, YYEEEE. The CDR3 consists of 13 residues.

The count of this clone is one. V gene TRBV7-2 combines with J gene TRBJ2-5; TRBD2 aligns across 11 bases. CDR1 and CDR2 from the germline V gene are SGHTA and FQGNSA. This CDR3 has 14 amino acids. V shed 4 bases, J shed 5 bases, and the junction held 3 bases outside the gene matches. CDR3 nucleotides: TGTGCCAGCAGCTCACTAGCGGGAGTGGAGACCCAGTACTTC. This translates into CASSSLAGVETQYF. Drawing the rest from reference TRBV7-2 and TRBJ2-5, the complete variable domain is GAGVSQSPSNKVTEKGKDVELRCDPISGHTALYWYRQSLGQGLEFLIYFQGNSAPDKSGLPSDRFSAERTGGSVSTLTIQRTQQEDSAVYLCASSSLAGVETQYFGPGTRLLVL.